This note documents a single T cell receptor (beta chain) sequence. Its antigen is not yet known. No base qualities exist here, and no much larger clone lies one base off it. Each collaborating institution followed its own protocols to collect whole blood in K2EDTA tubes. For TCRbeta analysis, collaborator samples were shipped as frozen whole blood, as isolated PBMCs, or as DNA extracted from either sample type. The CDR3 starts with the cysteine, ends with the phenylalanine, and has 18 residues. Only CDR3 DNA is held: 54 bases, read in frame from base 1. At the junction V is shortened by 6 bases and J by 5 bases; bases outside the gene matches: 18. The germline V gene encodes CDR1 LGHDT and CDR2 YNNKEL (reference sequence). TCRbeta CDR3 regions were amplified from genomic DNA by means of the immunoSEQ Assay, a bias-controlled multiplex PCR. Under the source paper's analysis protocol: The number of nucleated cells in each sample was estimated from the amplification of reference gene primers within the assay. Sequence reads were collapsed and filtered to measure the absolute abundance of every unique TCRbeta CDR3 rearrangement. For each sample, productive Simpson clonality was calculated by taking the square root of Simpson's diversity index across productive rearrangements. Entries here come from immuneACCESS through TCRdb and include only in-frame sequences with V and J called. Some clones fail to appear in such tables; in the studies checked, an unresolved V gene covers under half of the shortfall, and the cause of the remainder is unknown. V and J calls and clone size are given by that table; D and trimming were obtained from the DNA. This sample holds around 31,000 clones; 80% to 90% were observed only once. The ten largest account for about a tenth of the sample.

The data stem from a study of blood T cell repertoires in COVID-19 (TCRdb year 2020). In terms of the full investigation: Collaborator samples came from the United States, Italy and Spain and covered acute and convalescent phases of COVID-19. Sample metadata almost always included a de-identified subject ID, COVID-19 status, age in years and sex. HLA class I and class II types, where available, came from metadata supplied by the sample provider rather than from assay-based typing. The samples were drawn from two sources: the first 160 participants of the ongoing ImmuneRACE study, and 1,200 or so subjects contributed by 6 global collaborators. Subjects who had been exposed to COVID-19, were actively infected with it, or had recovered from it provided the deeply sampled blood TCRbeta repertoires that made up the dataset. The material from the prospective study consisted of cDNA or gDNA derived from T cells, B-cell-depleted T cells, or PBMCs. A freely available public database, intended as a resource for researchers studying the immune response to SARS-CoV-2, is where the repertoires were released.

Paper-wide results and their limitations: How much clinical and demographic metadata was included differed by source and by participant, and the metadata was provided uncurated.

The source of this sequence is a man aged 60 to 69 with acute or convalescent COVID-19. The sequenced sample consisted of peripheral blood. The sequence joins TRBV3-1 (or the pseudogene TRBV3-2) to TRBJ2-1; TRBD2 lines up with 8 middle nucleotides. The CDR3 protein sequence reads: CASSTGRGEIIRDNEQFF. The nucleotide sequence reads TGTGCCAGCAGTACCGGGAGGGGGGAGATTATCAGGGACAATGAGCAGTTCTTC.